The present entry profiles one TCR beta chain with its context. No antigen is known for it. This entry is derived from a study of cytotoxic CD8 clonotypes in ibrutinib-treated CLL. For the study at large: With a range of 6 to 36, the median treatment time before response samples were taken was roughly twelve months. Study outcomes and limitations: Clonality increased at ibrutinib response, then returned toward baseline at progression. Baseline-level clonality went beyond age-matched healthy donors and moved in step with circulating CD8+ T-cell counts.

TCRdb's copy holds only in-frame clones and misses some; the assay was immunoSEQ multiplex PCR. This table has hundreds of thousands of clones, 67% appearing once. The clonotype was recovered from a human donor with chronic lymphocytic leukemia. The sample here was PBMCs, taken after 36 months of ibrutinib treatment.

In DNA form, the CDR3 reads TGTGCCAGCAGTTACGATGGGACAGGGCGCACCGGGGAGCTGTTTTTT. Encoded protein: CASSYDGTGRTGELFF. The chain combines TRBV6-5 with TRBJ2-2; 9 bases match TRBD1. This CDR3 contains 16 residues. CDR1 and CDR2 (germline): MNHEY, SVGAGI. J was trimmed by 4 bases and V by 2 bases; bases with no gene match: 5.